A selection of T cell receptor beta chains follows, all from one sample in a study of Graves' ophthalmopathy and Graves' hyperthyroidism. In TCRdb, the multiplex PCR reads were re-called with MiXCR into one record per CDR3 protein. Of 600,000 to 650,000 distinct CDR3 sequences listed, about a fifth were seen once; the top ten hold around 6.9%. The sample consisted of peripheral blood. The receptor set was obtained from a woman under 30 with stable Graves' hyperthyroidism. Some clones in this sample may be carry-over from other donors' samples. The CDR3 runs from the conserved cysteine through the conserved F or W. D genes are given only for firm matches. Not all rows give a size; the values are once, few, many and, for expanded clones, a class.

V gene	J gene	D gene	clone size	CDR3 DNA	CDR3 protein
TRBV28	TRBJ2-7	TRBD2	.	TGTGCCAGCAGTTTAGGCCGGACTAGCGGGGGCCCTTTTCCGCCCTACGAGCAGTACTTC	CASSLGRTSGGPFPPYEQYF
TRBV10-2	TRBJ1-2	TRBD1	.	TGCGCCAGCAGTGGTCAGGGCAAGGGGGCCTATGGCTACACCTTC	CASSGQGKGAYGYTF
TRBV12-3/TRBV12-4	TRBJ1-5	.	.	TGTGCCAGCAGTTTTGGAGGGGCATATAGCAATCAGCCCCAGCATTTT	CASSFGGAYSNQPQHF
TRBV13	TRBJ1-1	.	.	TGTGCCAGCAGTCAACCGGGACCGACGAACACTGAAGCTTGCTTT	CASSQPGPTNTEACF
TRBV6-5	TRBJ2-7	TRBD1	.	TGTGCCAGCAGTTACTCGGCAGGGGGTGTAAGCGAGCAGTACTTC	CASSYSAGGVSEQYF
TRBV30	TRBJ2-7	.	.	TGTGCCTGGATGGATAGCTACGAGCAGTACTTC	CAWMDSYEQYF
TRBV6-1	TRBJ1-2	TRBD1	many	TGTGCCAGCAGTGGCCGGGACAGGATAAACTATGGCTACACCTTC	CASSGRDRINYGYTF
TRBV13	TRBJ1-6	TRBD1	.	TGTGCCAGCAGCTCCCGACAGGGGATGTATAATTCACACCTCCACTTT	CASSSRQGMYNSHLHF
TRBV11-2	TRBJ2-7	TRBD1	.	TGTGCCAGCAGTCCTCGCCGGACAGGGCGTTTGGGCGAGCAGTACTTC	CASSPRRTGRLGEQYF
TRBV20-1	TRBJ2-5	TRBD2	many	TGCAGTGCTAGAGATCCCGGACTAGCGGGGCGGACCCAGTACTTC	CSARDPGLAGRTQYF
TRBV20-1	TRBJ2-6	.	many	TGCAGTGCTAGAGATCGGGAGAGCTCTGGGGCCAACGTCCTGACTTTC	CSARDRESSGANVLTF
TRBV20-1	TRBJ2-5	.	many	TGCAGTGCTAGACCCATTGGACAAGAGACCCAGTACTTC	CSARPIGQETQYF
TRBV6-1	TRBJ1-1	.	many	TGTGCCACCGTGGGTGACGGGAACACTGAAGCTTTCTTT	CATVGDGNTEAFF
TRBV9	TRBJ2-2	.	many	TGTGCCAGCAGCCTACTAGCGAACACCGGGGAGCTGTTTTTT	CASSLLANTGELFF
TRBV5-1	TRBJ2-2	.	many	TGCGCCAGCAGCTTACAGGACCCCTCCACCGGGGAGCTGTTTTTT	CASSLQDPSTGELFF
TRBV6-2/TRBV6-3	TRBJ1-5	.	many	TGTGCCAGCAACTCGGACCGGGACAAGGAAAATCAGCCCCAGCATTTT	CASNSDRDKENQPQHF
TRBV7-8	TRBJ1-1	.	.	TGTGCCAGCAGCTTCGACGGTCGTGTTTCGGCTGAAGCTTTCTTT	CASSFDGRVSAEAFF
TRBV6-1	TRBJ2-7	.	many	TGTGCCACTACGACGGGGGTTTACTACGAGCAGTACTTC	CATTTGVYYEQYF
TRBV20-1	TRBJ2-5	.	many	TGCAGTGCTAGAGATGGAAACATCCAAGAGACCCAGTACTTC	CSARDGNIQETQYF
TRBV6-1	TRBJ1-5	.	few	TGTGCCAGCAGTGAAGGAGAAAGTGGGAATCAGCCCCAGCATTTT	CASSEGESGNQPQHF
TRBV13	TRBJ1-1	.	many	TGTGCCAGCAGCCCCCCCGAGGGGAGGTTGGGCACTGAAGCTTTCTTT	CASSPPEGRLGTEAFF
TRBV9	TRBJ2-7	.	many	TGTGCCAGCAGCGTAGGGGGACGCGGGACAGATTTTTCCTACGAGCAGTACTTC	CASSVGGRGTDFSYEQYF
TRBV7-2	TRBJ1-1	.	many	TGTGCCAGCAGCTTAGCATCAGGGAACACTGAAGCTTTCTTT	CASSLASGNTEAFF
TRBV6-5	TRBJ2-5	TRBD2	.	TGTGCCAGCAGTTACTCTCCGGGGGGGGTGTACCAAGAGACCCAGTACTTC	CASSYSPGGVYQETQYF
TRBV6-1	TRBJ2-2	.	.	TGTGCCAGCAGCCCTACAGGGTCGGGCAGCACCGGGGAGCTGTTTTTT	CASSPTGSGSTGELFF
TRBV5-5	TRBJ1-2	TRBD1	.	TGTGCCAGCAGCGGGACCGGGACAGCCGGAAACTATGGCTACACCTTC	CASSGTGTAGNYGYTF
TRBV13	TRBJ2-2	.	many	TGTGCCAGCAGCTTAGATCTTACCCAGACGAACACCGGGGAGCTGTTTTTT	CASSLDLTQTNTGELFF
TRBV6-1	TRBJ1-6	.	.	TGTGCCAGCAGACGGGGACACGGATCCTATAATTCACCCCTCCACTTT	CASRRGHGSYNSPLHF
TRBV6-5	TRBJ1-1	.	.	TGTGCCAGCAGTTACATACCGGGGCAGTCTGAAGCTTTCTTT	CASSYIPGQSEAFF
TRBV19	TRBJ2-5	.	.	TGTGCCAGTAGTATAGTGGGAGGCCAAGAGACCCAGTACTTC	CASSIVGGQETQYF
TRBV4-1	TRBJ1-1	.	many	TGCGCCAGCAGCCAGGGGGGGGGGCGCGGCACTGAAGCTTTCTTT	CASSQGGGRGTEAFF
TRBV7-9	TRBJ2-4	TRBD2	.	TGTGCCAGCAGCTTGAATAGCGGGAGAGCCAAAAACATTCAGTACTTC	CASSLNSGRAKNIQYF
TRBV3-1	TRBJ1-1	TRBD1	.	TGTGCCAGCAGCCTCTTGGACAGGGGGAGAGACATGAACACTGAAGCTTTCTTT	CASSLLDRGRDMNTEAFF
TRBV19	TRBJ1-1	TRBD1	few	TGTGCCAGTACGGAGGGGGCAGTCATGAACACTGAAGCTTTCTTT	CASTEGAVMNTEAFF
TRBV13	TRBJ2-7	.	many	TGTGCCAGCAGCTTAGAAGGAGCGAGCTCCTACGAGCAGTACTTC	CASSLEGASSYEQYF
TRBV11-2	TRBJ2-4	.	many	TGTGCCAGCACCACAGCTCGGGTTTCCCCTAACATTCAGTACTTC	CASTTARVSPNIQYF
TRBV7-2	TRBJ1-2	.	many	TGTGCCAGCAGTTTAGGGGGAGCTAACTATGGCTACACCTTC	CASSLGGANYGYTF
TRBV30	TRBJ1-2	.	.	TGTGCCTGGAGGATTAGGAGAAGTGGGGTCAACTATGGCTACACCTTC	CAWRIRRSGVNYGYTF
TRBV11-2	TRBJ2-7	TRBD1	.	TGTGCCAGCAGCTTAGGGGCACCGGGACAGCACTACGAGCAGTACTTC	CASSLGAPGQHYEQYF
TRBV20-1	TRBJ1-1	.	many	TGCAGTGCTAGAAGGGGGGGCAGAACTGAAGCTTTCTTT	CSARRGGRTEAFF
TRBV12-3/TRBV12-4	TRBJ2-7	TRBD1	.	TGTGCCAGCAGAGGGACAGGGTTCACCTACGAGCAGTACTTC	CASRGTGFTYEQYF
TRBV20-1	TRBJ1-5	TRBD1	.	TGCAGTGTCAACAGGGGGCTAAATCAGCCCCAGCATTTT	CSVNRGLNQPQHF
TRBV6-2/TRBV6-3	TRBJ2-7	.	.	TGTGCCAGCAGCACCGGGACTCACTACGAGCAGTACTTC	CASSTGTHYEQYF
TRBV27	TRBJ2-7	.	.	TGTGCCAGCAGTTTAAAGTCGGGGAGCAGCTACGAGCAGTACTTC	CASSLKSGSSYEQYF
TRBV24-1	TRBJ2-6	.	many	TGTGCCACCAGTGATTTTGGGGGCACGCACTCTGGGGCCAACGTCCTGACTTTC	CATSDFGGTHSGANVLTF
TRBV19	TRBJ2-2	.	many	TGTGCCAGTAGTATAGATGTTGGAAGACGCCTCGTCGACACCGGGGAGCTGTTTTTT	CASSIDVGRRLVDTGELFF
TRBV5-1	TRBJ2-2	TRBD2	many	TGCGCCAGCAGCTTGGTCGTAGCGGGGAACACCGGGGAGCTGTTTTTT	CASSLVVAGNTGELFF
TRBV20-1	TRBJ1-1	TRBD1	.	TGCAGTGCTAGAAAAAATCTCGGGACAGGGAGTACTGAAGCTTTCTTT	CSARKNLGTGSTEAFF
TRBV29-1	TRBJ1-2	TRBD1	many	TGCAGCGTTGAGGGGTTCGACAGGGGGTATGGCTACACCTTC	CSVEGFDRGYGYTF
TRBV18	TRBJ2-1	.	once	TGTGCCAGCTCACCGACGACCCAAGAACAGTTCTTC	CASSPTTQEQFF
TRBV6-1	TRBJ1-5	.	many	TGTGCCAGCAGAGAGCAGGGGACTGGCAATCAGCCCCAGCATTTT	CASREQGTGNQPQHF
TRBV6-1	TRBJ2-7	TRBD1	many	TGTGGCCCGACAGGGAAGGGGCTCTACGAGCAGTACTTC	CGPTGKGLYEQYF
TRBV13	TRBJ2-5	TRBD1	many	TGTGCCAGCAGCTCAGCGTGGGGACAGACACAAGAGACCCAGTACTTC	CASSSAWGQTQETQYF
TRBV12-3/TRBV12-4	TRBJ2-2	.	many	TGTGCCAGCAGGCCCGGGGGGAACACCGGGGAGCTGTTTTTT	CASRPGGNTGELFF
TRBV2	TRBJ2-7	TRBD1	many	TGTGCCAGCAAACCACTTTTATCCCGGGACAGGGCTCGGTACGAGCAGTACTTC	CASKPLLSRDRARYEQYF
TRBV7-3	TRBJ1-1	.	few	TGTGCCAGCAGCTTAATGGGGGCGGGGAACACTGAAGCTTTCTTT	CASSLMGAGNTEAFF
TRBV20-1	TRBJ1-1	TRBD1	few	TGCAGTGCCTTAGGACAGGGAGGGACTGAAGCTTTCTTT	CSALGQGGTEAFF
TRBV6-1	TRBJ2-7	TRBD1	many	TGCGCCAGCTCCGGGACAGGTCCCTACGAGCAGTACTTC	CASSGTGPYEQYF
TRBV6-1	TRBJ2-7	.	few	TGTGCCAGCAGGGACCCAGGCACCTACGAGCAGTACTTC	CASRDPGTYEQYF